The 30 T cell receptor beta chains reported below all come from one sample, sequenced in a study of metastatic and nonmetastatic thyroid tumors. Treatment of any kind had been given to no patient before thyroid surgery. TCRdb re-processed the PCR reads through MiXCR. The profile shows more than 15,000 clones, roughly 24% of them singletons. Sequences were obtained from blood. Receptors were obtained from a male donor with papillary thyroid cancer or a benign thyroid nodule (not recorded which). Some clones in this sample may be carry-over from other donors' samples.

This clone is labeled as medium-sized (0.01 to 0.1%). V is TRBV6-1 and J is TRBJ2-7; 8 bases map to TRBD2. V shed 1 base and J 2 bases; nucleotides not matched to a gene: 4. Per germline, CDR1 MNHNS and CDR2 SASEGT. CDR3 length: 15 residues. CDR3 loop: CASSEEVSGTYEQYF. CDR3 DNA sequence: TGTGCCAGCAGTGAAGAGGTTAGCGGGACCTACGAGCAGTACTTC.

This clone was found a few times. The V call is TRBV2, the J call TRBJ2-1, with D possibly being TRBD2 (5 bases). V lost 4 bases to trimming and J lost 3 bases, with 13 bases between them. CDR1 is SNHLY and CDR2 is FYNNEI in the germline V gene. The CDR3 length is 15 residues. CDR3 nucleotide sequence: TGTGCCAGCAGTGTGAGGAGGAGCGTCTACAATGAGCAGTTCTTC. This gives the protein CASSVRRSVYNEQFF. Full variable domain (outside the CDR3, taken from reference TRBV2 and TRBJ2-1): EPEVTQTPSHQVTQMGQEVILRCVPISNHLYFYWYRQILGQKVEFLVSFYNNEISEKSEIFDDQFSVERPDGSNFTLKIRSTKLEDSAMYFCASSVRRSVYNEQFFGPGTRLTVL.

This clone was picked up many times. The chain joins TRBV7-2 to TRBJ2-5; 9 positions agree with TRBD2. The CDR3 is 13 amino acids. V was clipped by 7 bases and J by 4 bases; unmatched bases: 4. The germline V gene has CDR1 SGHTA and CDR2 FQGNSA. CDR3 nucleotides: TGTGCCAGCATCATAGCGGGAGTAGAGACCCAGTACTTC. Its protein product is CASIIAGVETQYF.

As for this clone: The conserved final phenylalanine or tryptophan is absent from the CDR3, which likely points to a read error. The genes are TRBV5-1 and TRBJ1-1; possibly TRBD1 for D (6 bases). Germline-derived CDR1 and CDR2 are SGHRS and YFSETQ. CDR3 length: 15 amino acids. Trimming took off 7 bases at V and 4 bases at J, with 20 bases between the two ends. The CDR3 here is CASCRGGVVSTEAFL. The DNA for the CDR3 is TGCGCCAGCTGCCGAGGGGGAGTAGTGAGCACTGAAGCTTTCTTA.

This chain uses TRBV4-3 with TRBJ1-1; 8 positions match TRBD1. CDR3 length: 13 amino acids. J gave up 7 bases and V 0 bases, and 1 base lay outside the gene matches. Germline V gives CDR1 LGHNA, CDR2 YSLEER. CDR3 residues: CASSQDRGREAFF. The DNA for the CDR3 is TGCGCCAGCAGCCAAGACAGGGGGCGTGAAGCTTTCTTT.

This clone was picked up a small number of times. The rearrangement uses TRBV12-3 or TRBV12-4 and TRBJ2-2, with 9 bases identical to TRBD2. J lost 7 bases, V lost 6 bases, and 9 bases had no gene match. This CDR3 has 15 residues. Here the CDR3 DNA reads TGTGCCAGCAGCGACGGGACTAGCTCAGTCGGGGAGCTGTTTTTT. This sequence encodes CASSDGTSSVGELFF.

The chain links TRBV7-2 to TRBJ2-1; 10 bases are a match to TRBD2. This CDR3 spans 15 amino acids. V shed 5 bases and J 6 bases; nucleotides not matched to a gene: 7. Germline-derived CDR1 and CDR2 are SGHTA and FQGNSA. The CDR3 bases are TGTGCCAGCAGCGTGAGCGGGGGGGCGTTCAATGAGCAGTTCTTC. Translation gives CASSVSGGAFNEQFF.

Within the sample, this clone is medium-sized. The V gene is TRBV20-1, the J gene TRBJ2-1; TRBD1 aligns across 9 bases. V was clipped by 8 bases and J by 7 bases; unmatched bases: 15. The germline gives CDR1 DFQATT, CDR2 SNEGSKA (reference sequence). The CDR3 length is 15 residues. CDR3 sequence (DNA): TGCAGTCCACTAGTCCACAGGGGGCTAGGGAATGAGCAGTTCTTC. Its protein product is CSPLVHRGLGNEQFF.

In this sample, this clone turned up many times. V usage is TRBV12-3 or TRBV12-4 and J usage is TRBJ2-4; tentative D call: TRBD1 (8 bases). The CDR3 is 15 amino acids. Trimming removed 3 bases from V and 3 bases from J, with 12 bases in between. CDR3 DNA: TGTGCCAGCAGTTTCACAGGGGGGGACAAAAACATTCAGTACTTC. Its protein product is CASSFTGGDKNIQYF.

The V gene is TRBV11-3, the J gene TRBJ2-1; D call uncertain. The CDR3 consists of 14 residues. CDR1 is SGHNT and CDR2 is YENEEA in the germline V gene. The V gene lost 4 bases and the J gene lost 8 bases, with 15 bases spanning the gap. CDR3 DNA: TGTGCCAGCAGCTCCTTACTCCGACCCGATGAGCAGTTCTTC. It translates to CASSSLLRPDEQFF.

Many counts were recorded for this clone. The chain combines TRBV13 with TRBJ2-1; D is perhaps TRBD1 (6 bases). Germline V lookup: CDR1 PRHDT, CDR2 FYEKMQ (reference sequence). The CDR3 spans 15 residues. Deletions cut 4 bases from V and 4 bases from J, with 14 bases between. CDR3 sequence: CASSWQGSLYNEQFF. Written as DNA, the CDR3 is TGTGCCAGCAGCTGGCAGGGGAGCCTTTACAATGAGCAGTTCTTC.

V is TRBV6-4 and J is TRBJ1-2, with a tentative D call TRBD1 (5 bases). The CDR3 loop spans 16 amino acids. V lost 4 bases and J 0 bases, leaving 15 bases between the germline ends. Per germline, CDR1 MRHNA and CDR2 SNTAGT. The CDR3 reads CASSASGGDPNYGYTF. DNA for the CDR3: TGTGCCAGCAGTGCCTCGGGGGGGGACCCTAACTATGGCTACACCTTC.

In its sample, this clone is medium-sized. The rearrangement joins TRBV6-1 to TRBJ1-3; D not resolved. The CDR3 has 15 amino acids. The germline gives CDR1 MNHNS, CDR2 SASEGT. V was trimmed by 6 bases and J by 4 bases, leaving 16 bases between them. CDR3 in DNA: TGTGCCAGCAGCCAACGTGAGGCTGGCGGAAACACCATATATTTT. This sequence encodes CASSQREAGGNTIYF.

This clone was picked up many times. The rearrangement links TRBV9 to TRBJ2-1, with D perhaps TRBD1 (6 bases). From germline, CDR1 is SGDLS and CDR2 YYNGEE. V dropped 0 bases and J dropped 9 bases, with 13 bases sitting between them. The CDR3 runs 14 residues. CDR3 in amino acids: CASSVGAGDGEQFF. As DNA, the CDR3 is TGTGCCAGCAGCGTAGGGGCAGGGGACGGTGAGCAGTTCTTC.

The chain couples TRBV28 to TRBJ1-2, with TRBD1 as a possible D gene (6 bases). V lost 6 bases and J lost 3, with 11 bases in between. CDR1 and CDR2 from the germline V gene are MDHEN and SYDVKM. This CDR3 has 13 amino acids. The DNA of the CDR3 is TGTGCCAGCAGGCCTACAGGGCACTATGGCTACACCTTC. Translating it yields CASRPTGHYGYTF.

This clone was seen ten or more times. The rearrangement links TRBV12-3 or TRBV12-4 to TRBJ2-7; 10 bases agree with TRBD1. V shed 6 bases and J 6 bases; nucleotides not matched to a gene: 5. This CDR3 comprises 13 residues. This CDR3 is CASSRQGAGEQYF. DNA for the CDR3: TGTGCCAGCAGCAGACAGGGGGCGGGCGAGCAGTACTTC.

The V call is TRBV4-2, the J call TRBJ2-7; the D gene is possibly TRBD2 (6 bases). CDR1 and CDR2 (germline): LGHNA, YNFKEQ. This CDR3 region has 14 residues. V lost 0 bases and J 10 bases, leaving 16 bases between the germline ends. The CDR3 DNA reads TGTGCCAGCAGCCAAGATAGGCAGGAGGGGATACAGTACTTC. Protein: CASSQDRQEGIQYF.

The chain carries TRBV6-1 and TRBJ1-2; D remains ambiguous. Germline-derived CDR1 and CDR2 are MNHNS and SASEGT. Deletions cut 1 base from V and 6 bases from J, with 15 bases between. CDR3 length equals 15 residues. CDR3 residues: CASSEVGLELNGYTF. CDR3 nucleotide sequence: TGTGCCAGCAGTGAAGTCGGCCTTGAACTTAATGGCTACACCTTC.

This clone was counted between two and nine times. The chain uses TRBV27 and TRBJ2-1; D may match TRBD1 or TRBD2 (5 bases each). With 3 bases removed from V and 4 bases from J, the gap between germline ends came to 13 bases. Germline V lookup: CDR1 MNHEY, CDR2 SMNVEV (reference sequence). The CDR3 is 15 residues long. CDR3 residues: CASSLGDPGYNEQFF. The CDR3 DNA reads TGTGCCAGCAGTTTGGGGGACCCCGGGTACAATGAGCAGTTCTTC.

This clone was observed many times. In the same sample, other DNA sequences code for this CDR3. This chain links TRBV4-1 with TRBJ2-3, with D unresolved. Trimming took 3 bases from V and 3 from J, leaving 10 bases between them. Germline CDR1 reads MGHRA; CDR2 reads YSYEKL. The CDR3 spans 14 residues. The CDR3 nucleotides are TGCGCCAGCAGCCAGGATCATGCAACAGATACGCAGTATTTT. This gives the protein CASSQDHATDTQYF.

Ten or more counts support this clone. A much larger clone sits a single nucleotide away, making a read error possible. This chain links TRBV5-1 with TRBJ1-1; D remains ambiguous. Germline CDR1 SGHRS, CDR2 YFSETQ. The CDR3 spans 14 residues. The DNA of the CDR3 is TGCGTCAGCAGCTTGGACTCGGGGAACACTGAAGCTTTCTTT. Translation gives CVSSLDSGNTEAFF.

This chain links TRBV20-1 with TRBJ2-7; D assignment may be TRBD1 or TRBD2 (5 bases each). In germline, CDR1 is DFQATT, CDR2 SNEGSKA (reference sequence). The CDR3 length is 13 residues. Trimming pared 4 bases from V and 5 bases from J, leaving 15 bases between. The CDR3 coding sequence is TGCAGTGCTACCGGGACCCTGGGAAACGAGCAGTACTTC. This sequence encodes CSATGTLGNEQYF.

The chain employs TRBV20-1 and TRBJ2-4; D gene unclear. Deletions cut 3 bases from V and 6 bases from J, with 12 bases between. Germline assignment: CDR1 DFQATT and CDR2 SNEGSKA (reference sequence). CDR3 length: 13 residues. CDR3 DNA: TGCAGTGCTAGGTGGCAAGAGACAAACATTCAGTACTTC. Translation gives CSARWQETNIQYF.

This clone was observed a handful of times. The genes are TRBV6-1 and TRBJ1-2, with 7 bases lining up with TRBD1. Germline assignment: CDR1 MNHNS and CDR2 SASEGT. The CDR3 covers 15 residues. V lost 5 bases and J lost 4; bases outside the gene matches: 10. CDR3 in DNA: TGTGCCAGCAGTACACTGACAGGGAATGCCTATGGCTACACCTTC. Its translation is CASSTLTGNAYGYTF.

The rearrangement links TRBV11-2 to TRBJ2-3; 10 nucleotides agree with TRBD2. The CDR3 extends over 17 amino acids. The junction had 8 bases not matched to a gene; V was cut back by 0 bases and J by 5 bases. The V gene's germline CDR1 is SGHAT and CDR2 FQNNGV. The CDR3 region is CASSLDLASGSVDTQYF. As DNA, the CDR3 is TGTGCCAGCAGCTTAGACTTAGCTAGCGGGAGTGTAGATACGCAGTATTTT.

This clone turned up a few times. The V call is TRBV28, the J call TRBJ2-7; 7 bases align to TRBD1. Looked up from germline, CDR1 is MDHEN and CDR2 is SYDVKM. The CDR3 extends over 15 amino acids. V dropped 7 bases and J dropped 2; count of bases not matched to a gene: 11. The CDR3 coding sequence is TGTGCCAGCACCAATGGGGAGCAGGGGGCCTACGAGCAGTACTTC. Amino acid sequence: CASTNGEQGAYEQYF.

The chain has TRBV20-1 and TRBJ2-4; D tentatively reads TRBD1 or TRBD2 (6 bases each). V was clipped by 1 base and J by 8 bases, with 12 bases between them. The CDR3 is 13 residues long. Germline loops: CDR1 DFQATT, CDR2 SNEGSKA (reference sequence). CDR3 sequence reads: CSARGSGADIQYF. For the CDR3, the DNA is TGCAGTGCTAGAGGGTCGGGGGCGGACATTCAGTACTTC.

This clone came up a few times. The chain has TRBV6-1 and TRBJ2-7; the D gene is possibly TRBD2 (6 bases). This CDR3 has 14 amino acids. Trimming removed 8 bases at V and 5 bases at J, with 19 bases between. The germline gives CDR1 MNHNS, CDR2 SASEGT. CDR3 residues: CASARELPSHEQYF. CDR3 DNA sequence: TGTGCCAGCGCCCGGGAGTTACCGTCCCACGAGCAGTACTTC.

This clone was seen many times. The CDR3 loop reads CASKGGGTGPYNEQFF. The CDR3 bases are TGTGCCAGCAAAGGAGGCGGGACAGGACCCTACAATGAGCAGTTCTTC. This chain uses TRBV6-1 with TRBJ2-1; 8 positions match TRBD1. This CDR3 comprises 16 residues. The V segment lost 7 bases and the J segment 2 bases; nucleotides outside the gene matches: 10. CDR1 and CDR2 (germline): MNHNS, SASEGT.

There are a few counts of this clone. V usage is TRBV6-5 and J usage is TRBJ2-3, with 10 positions matching TRBD2. In germline, CDR1 is MNHEY, CDR2 SVGAGI. Trimming cost V 2 bases and J 10 bases; bases outside gene matches: 9. The CDR3 is made up of 15 amino acids. The chain's CDR3 is CASSYHLAGAVAQYF. The CDR3 DNA sequence: TGTGCCAGCAGTTACCATCTAGCGGGAGCGGTTGCGCAGTATTTT.